This entry lists 5 T cell receptor beta chains sequenced from one sample in a study of T-cell reconstitution after alpha-beta-depleted transplantation in children. Preparation of the TCRbeta library used unique molecular identifiers. From the PCR reads, TCRdb called clonotypes with MiXCR, one entry per CDR3 protein. The sample lists about a million distinct CDR3 sequences, under 30% occurring once. Sample: PBMCs, mostly from graft donor cells, taken 360 days after TCRalphabeta/CD19-depleted stem cell transplant. The receptors shown here come from a boy under three years old who had a stem cell transplant for SCID, so the T cells may come from the graft donor.

The chain employs TRBV7-3 and TRBJ2-1; TRBD1 matches at 7 bases. This CDR3 contains 16 residues. V was pared by 2 bases and J by 5 bases, with 9 bases of the junction left unmatched. Germline CDR1 reads SGHTA; CDR2 reads FQGTGA. The CDR3 DNA follows: TGTGCCAGCAGCTTATCACGACAGGGACGGGACAATGAGCAGTTCTTC. This translates into CASSLSRQGRDNEQFF.

The chain joins TRBV20-1 to TRBJ1-1, with D hard to call. V lost 3 bases and J lost 11, with 19 bases in between. Germline CDR1 is DFQATT and CDR2 is SNEGSKA (reference sequence). The CDR3 extends over 13 amino acids. Written as DNA, the CDR3 is TGCAGTGCTAGTCAGCGTTTGATGCATCTGGCTTTCTTT. Translating it yields CSASQRLMHLAFF.

This clonotype was found a few times. The final CDR3 position lacks the conserved phenylalanine or tryptophan, pointing to a likely read error. No DNA is shown, since the ends of the CDR3 on it are uncertain; the CDR3 is the one TCRdb lists. V gene TRBV7-9 combines with J gene TRBJ2-3; TRBD2 reflects the table's D call only, with no check against the DNA. Including both end residues, the CDR3 is 11 amino acids long. Germline V lookup: CDR1 SEHNR, CDR2 FQNEAQ (reference sequence). CDR3: CASSFPGIFSL.

This clonotype was counted between two and nine times. J is TRBJ2-4 and V is TRBV19; D may be TRBD2 (5 bases). From germline, CDR1 is LNHDA and CDR2 SQIVND (reference sequence). The V and J ends lost 5 bases and 0 bases respectively, with 14 bases between them. The CDR3 runs 16 residues. CDR3 DNA sequence: TGTGCCAGTAGTGGCAGGACTGTTCCAGCCAAAAACATTCAGTACTTC. Translating it yields CASSGRTVPAKNIQYF.

The chain combines TRBV19 with TRBJ1-6, with no clear D. From germline, CDR1 is LNHDA and CDR2 SQIVND (reference sequence). V lost 5 bases and J lost 8, with 10 bases in between. The CDR3 is made up of 13 amino acids. CDR3: CASSFRRHSPLHF. CDR3 coding DNA: TGTGCCAGTAGTTTCAGACGGCATTCACCCCTCCACTTT.